This is a list of T cell receptor beta chains from one sample in a study of cytomegalovirus exposure and HLA in healthy donors. Generated by immunoSEQ multiplex PCR, the TCRdb table keeps only in-frame clones and is missing some. Found here are approximately 260,000 clones, approximately 84% of them singletons; the top ten hold about 2%. Sequenced sample: PBMCs. The receptor set was obtained from a middle-aged woman in good health and CMV-seropositive. The CDR3 runs from the conserved cysteine through the conserved F or W. D genes are given only for firm matches. Clone size, where shown, is once, few, many, or a class for clones that have expanded.

v_gene: TRBV4-3; j_gene: TRBJ2-3; abundance: -; d_gene: -; CDR3nt: TGCGCCAGCAGCCAAGATCCCGACTACACAGATACGCAGTATTTT; CDR3aa: CASSQDPDYTDTQYF
v_gene: TRBV27; j_gene: TRBJ2-1; abundance: once; d_gene: TRBD2; CDR3nt: TGTGCCAGCAGTCCTACTAGCGGGCCATACAATGAGCAGTTCTTC; CDR3aa: CASSPTSGPYNEQFF
v_gene: TRBV5-3; j_gene: TRBJ2-7; abundance: -; d_gene: -; CDR3nt: TGTGCCAGAAGCTTGGAACTCGACTACGAGCAGTACTTC; CDR3aa: CARSLELDYEQYF
v_gene: TRBV7-2; j_gene: TRBJ2-1; abundance: -; d_gene: -; CDR3nt: TGTGCCAGCAGCTTAGGTAGCGCCGTGAACAATGAGCAGTTCTTC; CDR3aa: CASSLGSAVNNEQFF
v_gene: TRBV2; j_gene: TRBJ2-2; abundance: few; d_gene: -; CDR3nt: TGTGCCAGCAGGGCGTCCACAGGGTTTAGTAGCGGGGAGCTGTTTTTT; CDR3aa: CASRASTGFSSGELFF
v_gene: TRBV13; j_gene: TRBJ2-1; abundance: -; d_gene: -; CDR3nt: TGTGCCAGCAGCCCTAGGCGGGGAAGCTCCTACAATGAGCAGTTCTTC; CDR3aa: CASSPRRGSSYNEQFF
v_gene: TRBV7-8; j_gene: TRBJ1-1; abundance: -; d_gene: -; CDR3nt: TGTGCCAGCAGCGCACAGGGTTTCAGCACTGAAGCTTTCTTT; CDR3aa: CASSAQGFSTEAFF
v_gene: TRBV6-5; j_gene: TRBJ2-7; abundance: -; d_gene: TRBD2; CDR3nt: TGTGCCAGCAGTTACTCGGGTAGCGGGACTTACGAGCAGTACTTC; CDR3aa: CASSYSGSGTYEQYF
v_gene: TRBV19; j_gene: TRBJ1-5; abundance: -; d_gene: -; CDR3nt: TGTGCCAGTACCAACAGGGACCTTGGACGGGATCAGCCCCAGCATTTT; CDR3aa: CASTNRDLGRDQPQHF
v_gene: TRBV11-2; j_gene: TRBJ2-1; abundance: -; d_gene: -; CDR3nt: TGTGCCAGCAGCCGACCGGGACTCGGCGACAATGAGCAGTTCTTC; CDR3aa: CASSRPGLGDNEQFF
v_gene: TRBV12-2; j_gene: TRBJ1-2; abundance: -; d_gene: -; CDR3nt: TGTGCAAGTCGCTTATATATCGCCCACCCAGGGCTTTCTAACTATGGCTACACCTTC; CDR3aa: CASRLYIAHPGLSNYGYTF
v_gene: TRBV27; j_gene: TRBJ2-5; abundance: -; d_gene: TRBD2; CDR3nt: TGTGCCAGCAGTCTACTAGCGGAGTACCAAGAGACCCAGTACTTC; CDR3aa: CASSLLAEYQETQYF
v_gene: TRBV6-5; j_gene: TRBJ2-5; abundance: few; d_gene: -; CDR3nt: TGTGCCAGCAGTTACTCGCTCCAGGGGCGCGGGGAGACCCAGTACTTC; CDR3aa: CASSYSLQGRGETQYF
v_gene: TRBV25-1; j_gene: TRBJ1-4; abundance: few; d_gene: TRBD1; CDR3nt: TGTGCCAGCAGTGAAGAGGGACAGGGGGCGGAAAAACTGTTTTTT; CDR3aa: CASSEEGQGAEKLFF
v_gene: TRBV10-3; j_gene: TRBJ2-7; abundance: -; d_gene: TRBD1; CDR3nt: TGTGCCATCAGTGCCTACCGGGACAGCTCCTACGAGCAGTACTTC; CDR3aa: CAISAYRDSSYEQYF
v_gene: TRBV18; j_gene: TRBJ2-5; abundance: -; d_gene: -; CDR3nt: TGTGCCAGCTCACCACCGGTAGAGGCGGGGACCCAGTACTTC; CDR3aa: CASSPPVEAGTQYF
v_gene: TRBV6-6; j_gene: TRBJ2-7; abundance: few; d_gene: TRBD1; CDR3nt: TGTGCCAGCAGTTGGGGAGTTGGACAGGGGAATAACGAGCAGTACTTC; CDR3aa: CASSWGVGQGNNEQYF
v_gene: TRBV19; j_gene: TRBJ1-2; abundance: -; d_gene: TRBD1; CDR3nt: TGTGCCAGTAGCACTTTATCAAGACAGGGAACGAGTGGCTACACCTTC; CDR3aa: CASSTLSRQGTSGYTF
v_gene: TRBV29-1; j_gene: TRBJ1-1; abundance: -; d_gene: TRBD1; CDR3nt: TGCAGCGTTGAAAACAGGGGGCGCACTGAAGCTTTCTTT; CDR3aa: CSVENRGRTEAFF
v_gene: TRBV6-5; j_gene: TRBJ2-2; abundance: -; d_gene: -; CDR3nt: TGTGCCAGCAGTTACTCATACAGCCCCGGGGAGCTGTTTTTT; CDR3aa: CASSYSYSPGELFF
v_gene: TRBV28; j_gene: TRBJ1-1; abundance: -; d_gene: -; CDR3nt: TGTGCCAGCAGTTTTGGGCGGAACACTGAAGCTTTCTTT; CDR3aa: CASSFGRNTEAFF
v_gene: TRBV5-6; j_gene: TRBJ2-2; abundance: -; d_gene: -; CDR3nt: TGTGCCAGCAGCTGGGCCCAAGGGGCGGGACTTAGCGGGGAGCTGTTTTTT; CDR3aa: CASSWAQGAGLSGELFF
v_gene: TRBV29-1; j_gene: TRBJ1-5; abundance: few; d_gene: -; CDR3nt: TGCAGCGTCCCATCGACACTGGATGGGCCCCAGCATTTT; CDR3aa: CSVPSTLDGPQHF
v_gene: TRBV6-1; j_gene: TRBJ2-3; abundance: -; d_gene: -; CDR3nt: TGTGCCAGCAGCCCCGGTGGAGGGCTCACAGATACGCAGTATTTT; CDR3aa: CASSPGGGLTDTQYF
v_gene: TRBV21-1; j_gene: TRBJ1-1; abundance: -; d_gene: -; CDR3nt: TGTGCCAGCAGCAAACTATATGGACAGAGGACCCCTGAAGCTTTCTTT; CDR3aa: CASSKLYGQRTPEAFF
v_gene: TRBV12-5; j_gene: TRBJ2-1; abundance: -; d_gene: -; CDR3nt: TGTGCTAGTGGTTTGGTGGTCCCCCAGCGCAATGAGCAGTTCTTC; CDR3aa: CASGLVVPQRNEQFF
v_gene: TRBV7-2; j_gene: TRBJ1-6; abundance: few; d_gene: -; CDR3nt: TGTGCCAGCAGCTTAGTCGCCTATAATTCACCCCTCCACTTT; CDR3aa: CASSLVAYNSPLHF
v_gene: TRBV7-2; j_gene: TRBJ1-2; abundance: -; d_gene: -; CDR3nt: TGTGCCAGCAGCTCCCGACAGGTTGGAGACTATGGCTACACCTTC; CDR3aa: CASSSRQVGDYGYTF
v_gene: TRBV2; j_gene: TRBJ1-4; abundance: once; d_gene: TRBD1; CDR3nt: TGTGCCAGCAGGAGACAGGGTTCCCGGTACGAAAAACTGTTTTTT; CDR3aa: CASRRQGSRYEKLFF
v_gene: TRBV7-9; j_gene: TRBJ2-7; abundance: -; d_gene: -; CDR3nt: TGTGCCAGCAGCCCCTCAGCCTACGAGCAGTACTTC; CDR3aa: CASSPSAYEQYF
v_gene: TRBV5-6; j_gene: TRBJ1-2; abundance: -; d_gene: TRBD1; CDR3nt: TGTGCCAGCAGCGCTGGACAGGGCCGTGGCTACACCTTC; CDR3aa: CASSAGQGRGYTF
v_gene: TRBV18; j_gene: TRBJ1-6; abundance: -; d_gene: -; CDR3nt: TGTGCCAGCTCACCAAACATTCAGGGGAACAATTCACCCCTCCACTTT; CDR3aa: CASSPNIQGNNSPLHF
v_gene: TRBV27; j_gene: TRBJ1-2; abundance: -; d_gene: -; CDR3nt: TGTGCCAGCAGTTTAATGGGGGAGGGGTACTATGGCTACACCTTC; CDR3aa: CASSLMGEGYYGYTF
v_gene: TRBV7-2; j_gene: TRBJ2-4; abundance: -; d_gene: TRBD2; CDR3nt: TGTGCCAGCAGCTTAGAGCCCCGGGGGGGGGCCAACATTCAGTACTTC; CDR3aa: CASSLEPRGGANIQYF
v_gene: TRBV6-5; j_gene: TRBJ2-7; abundance: -; d_gene: -; CDR3nt: TGTGCCAGCAGTTACAAAGGACTCGTCGGGGAGCAGTACTTC; CDR3aa: CASSYKGLVGEQYF
v_gene: TRBV4-2; j_gene: TRBJ2-7; abundance: -; d_gene: TRBD1; CDR3nt: TGTGCCAGCAGCCGAAGATATCTGGAATCCGGGACAGGGGATTACGAGCAGTACTTC; CDR3aa: CASSRRYLESGTGDYEQYF
v_gene: TRBV19; j_gene: TRBJ2-1; abundance: -; d_gene: TRBD2; CDR3nt: TGTGCCAGTAGTATACGCGGGGGGACATACAATGAGCAGTTCTTC; CDR3aa: CASSIRGGTYNEQFF
v_gene: TRBV7-3; j_gene: TRBJ2-5; abundance: few; d_gene: TRBD1; CDR3nt: TGTGCCAGCAGCTTAAGGGACAGGGGGCTCCAGTACTTC; CDR3aa: CASSLRDRGLQYF
v_gene: TRBV5-1; j_gene: TRBJ1-3; abundance: -; d_gene: -; CDR3nt: TGCGCCAGCAGAAATACAGATTCTGGAAACACCATATATTTT; CDR3aa: CASRNTDSGNTIYF
v_gene: TRBV7-6; j_gene: TRBJ2-2; abundance: -; d_gene: -; CDR3nt: TGTGCCAGCAGCCGGGCGGGGATGAACACCGGGGAGCTGTTTTTT; CDR3aa: CASSRAGMNTGELFF
v_gene: TRBV29-1; j_gene: TRBJ2-7; abundance: -; d_gene: TRBD1; CDR3nt: TGCAGCGTCGCCACAGGGGGCGGCGACGAGCAGTACTTC; CDR3aa: CSVATGGGDEQYF
v_gene: TRBV4-2; j_gene: TRBJ1-1; abundance: -; d_gene: TRBD1; CDR3nt: TGTGCCAGCAGCAGACAGGGGAGGGACACTGAAGCTTTCTTT; CDR3aa: CASSRQGRDTEAFF
v_gene: TRBV15; j_gene: TRBJ2-5; abundance: once; d_gene: TRBD2; CDR3nt: TGTGCCACCAGCGGCGCGGTGTGGGCTAGCGGGACCGAGACCCAGTACTTC; CDR3aa: CATSGAVWASGTETQYF
v_gene: TRBV30; j_gene: TRBJ2-1; abundance: once; d_gene: TRBD2; CDR3nt: TGTGCCTGGTGGGGAGGGAAGGGTGAGCAGTTCTTC; CDR3aa: CAWWGGKGEQFF
v_gene: TRBV7-6; j_gene: TRBJ2-1; abundance: -; d_gene: TRBD2; CDR3nt: TGTGCCAGCAGCTTCTCGGGCGGGAGTTCCTACAATGAGCAGTTCTTC; CDR3aa: CASSFSGGSSYNEQFF
v_gene: TRBV20-1; j_gene: TRBJ2-3; abundance: -; d_gene: -; CDR3nt: TGCAGTGCTACTCGGGCAGATACGCAGTATTTT; CDR3aa: CSATRADTQYF
v_gene: TRBV28; j_gene: TRBJ2-7; abundance: -; d_gene: TRBD2; CDR3nt: TGTGCCAGTTCCCGACTAGCGGGAGTCGGCGAGCAGTACTTC; CDR3aa: CASSRLAGVGEQYF
v_gene: TRBV28; j_gene: TRBJ1-4; abundance: -; d_gene: TRBD1; CDR3nt: TGTGCCAGCTCCCGACCGGGACAGGGTGGTGAAAAACTGTTTTTT; CDR3aa: CASSRPGQGGEKLFF
v_gene: TRBV11-2; j_gene: TRBJ2-5; abundance: -; d_gene: TRBD2; CDR3nt: TGTGCCAGCAGCCAAGGACTAGCGGCCCCTCAAGAGACCCAGTACTTC; CDR3aa: CASSQGLAAPQETQYF
v_gene: TRBV11-2; j_gene: TRBJ1-4; abundance: few; d_gene: TRBD1; CDR3nt: TGTGCCAGCAGCCCCGGGACAGGGGGAGGAAAACTGTTTTTT; CDR3aa: CASSPGTGGGKLFF
v_gene: TRBV5-6; j_gene: TRBJ2-7; abundance: -; d_gene: -; CDR3nt: TGTGCCAGCAGCTTGGGGCAGGGGATGCCCCAGGGAGAGCAGTACTTC; CDR3aa: CASSLGQGMPQGEQYF
v_gene: TRBV28; j_gene: TRBJ2-7; abundance: -; d_gene: -; CDR3nt: TGTGCCAGTGGGAACGGGGGAGCCTCCTACGAGCAGTACTTC; CDR3aa: CASGNGGASYEQYF
v_gene: TRBV5-4; j_gene: TRBJ2-1; abundance: -; d_gene: -; CDR3nt: TGTGCCAGCAGTTCCTACAGGGTTAGCTCCTACAATGAGCAGTTCTTC; CDR3aa: CASSSYRVSSYNEQFF
v_gene: TRBV6-1; j_gene: TRBJ2-1; abundance: -; d_gene: -; CDR3nt: TGTGCCAGCAGCCTCGGGGAGGGGGGAAGGAATGAGCAGTTCTTC; CDR3aa: CASSLGEGGRNEQFF
v_gene: TRBV11-2; j_gene: TRBJ2-7; abundance: -; d_gene: -; CDR3nt: TGTGCCAGCAGCTTGTCGGGGTCCTACGAGCAGTACTTC; CDR3aa: CASSLSGSYEQYF
v_gene: TRBV5-1; j_gene: TRBJ2-5; abundance: -; d_gene: -; CDR3nt: TGCGCCAGCAGCTTGCTGGCGGGACAAGAGACCCAGTACTTC; CDR3aa: CASSLLAGQETQYF
v_gene: TRBV7-2; j_gene: TRBJ1-1; abundance: -; d_gene: -; CDR3nt: TGTGCCAGCAGCTTATCGGTGATGAACACTGAAGCTTTCTTT; CDR3aa: CASSLSVMNTEAFF